One sample yielded the 10 T cell receptor beta chains listed below, sequenced in a study of control samples from healthy donors and cancer patients. Assay: immunoSEQ multiplex PCR; the TCRdb copy retains only in-frame clones and omits some. This table has around 170,000 clones, about 92% appearing once. Material: blood. The receptors derive from a man aged 25-40 years in good health.

V is TRBV7-9 and J is TRBJ2-3; 7 bases fit TRBD1. The CDR3 length is 14 residues. With V trimmed by 3 bases and J by 4 bases, 4 bases remained unmatched. The germline V gene has CDR1 SEHNR and CDR2 FQNEAQ (reference sequence). The CDR3 here is CASSFTGAPDTQYF. DNA for the CDR3: TGTGCCAGCAGCTTCACAGGGGCCCCAGATACGCAGTATTTT. The full variable domain, in which reference TRBV7-9 and TRBJ2-3 provide the parts outside the CDR3, is DTGVSQNPRHKITKRGQNVTFRCDPISEHNRLYWYRQTLGQGPEFLTYFQNEAQLEKSRLLSDRFSAERPKGSFSTLEIQRTEQGDSAMYLCASSFTGAPDTQYFGPGTRLTVL.

In DNA, the CDR3 is TGTGCCAGCACCAAGACAGCAACTAATGAAAAACTGTTTTTT. Its protein is CASTKTATNEKLFF. This chain connects TRBV27 to TRBJ1-4; a possible D gene is TRBD1 (5 bases). Germline CDR1 MNHEY, CDR2 SMNVEV (reference sequence). V shed 7 bases and J shed 0 bases, with 9 bases lying between them. This CDR3 region has 14 residues.

The count of this clone is one. The V and J genes are TRBV30 and TRBJ1-5, with D perhaps matching TRBD1 (6 bases). Germline lookup yields CDR1 GTSNPN and CDR2 SVGIG (reference sequence). The CDR3 runs to 14 residues. Trimming took 0 bases from V and 7 from J, leaving 13 bases between them. CDR3 DNA: TGTGCCTGGAGTGTAGGAGGGCAGGGGCAGCCCCAGCATTTT. Encoded protein: CAWSVGGQGQPQHF.

V and J are TRBV3-1 (or the pseudogene TRBV3-2) and TRBJ2-1; D gene uncertain. The CDR3 consists of 12 residues. Trimming removed 1 base from V and 10 bases from J, with 8 bases in between. CDR1 is LGHDT, CDR2 YNNKEL, per germline (reference sequence). This CDR3 is CASSQGNGEQFF. The CDR3 nucleotides read TGTGCCAGCAGCCAAGGAAACGGCGAGCAGTTCTTC.

The V gene is TRBV19, the J gene TRBJ2-7, with TRBD1 matching 8 bases. The CDR3 runs 15 residues. The junction had 6 bases not matched to a gene; V was cut back by 0 bases and J by 5 bases. Looked up from germline, CDR1 is LNHDA and CDR2 is SQIVND (reference sequence). For the CDR3, the DNA is TGTGCCAGTAGTATAGACAGGGGACAGGTCGACGAGCAGTACTTC. Protein product: CASSIDRGQVDEQYF.

The J gene is TRBJ2-7, the V gene TRBV5-1; 8 bases line up with TRBD1. The J segment lost 5 bases and the V segment lost 4 bases, leaving 8 bases of the junction unmatched. The CDR3 consists of 14 residues. The germline CDR1 and CDR2 sequences are SGHRS and YFSETQ. This chain's CDR3 is CASSVTGGSNEQYF. The CDR3 nucleotides are TGCGCCAGCAGCGTCACAGGGGGTTCTAACGAGCAGTACTTC. The full variable domain, its missing parts supplied by reference TRBV5-1 and TRBJ2-7, is KAGVTQTPRYLIKTRGQQVTLSCSPISGHRSVSWYQQTPGQGLQFLFEYFSETQRNKGNFPGRFSGRQFSNSRSEMNVSTLELGDSALYLCASSVTGGSNEQYFGPGTRLTVT.

The chain employs TRBV19 and TRBJ2-2; 13 nucleotides agree with TRBD2. The CDR3 consists of 17 residues. J lost 4 bases, V lost 6 bases, and 8 bases had no gene match. Germline loops: CDR1 LNHDA, CDR2 SQIVND (reference sequence). CDR3 residues: CASRGLAGVKGTGELFF. CDR3 DNA sequence: TGTGCCAGTAGAGGACTAGCGGGAGTCAAGGGCACCGGGGAGCTGTTTTTT.

The V gene is TRBV6-5, the J gene TRBJ1-1; D possibly corresponds to TRBD1 (6 bases). Trimming took off 2 bases at V and 1 base at J, with 8 bases between the two ends. Looked up from germline, CDR1 is MNHEY and CDR2 is SVGAGI. This CDR3 is built from 14 residues. In DNA, the CDR3 is TGTGCCAGCAGTTACGGGACACCGAACACTGAAGCTTTCTTT. This sequence encodes CASSYGTPNTEAFF.

In this sample, this clone turned up once. The CDR3 loop is CATSRRVGGSPEAFF. CDR3 in DNA: TGTGCCACCAGCAGGAGAGTGGGGGGTAGCCCTGAAGCTTTCTTT. V and J are TRBV15 and TRBJ1-1; D is possibly TRBD1 (5 bases). CDR1 is LNHNV, CDR2 YYDKDF, per germline (reference sequence). V was pared by 3 bases and J by 6 bases, with 17 bases between. CDR3 size: 15 residues.

The chain carries TRBV10-3 and TRBJ2-2; TRBD2 is a possible D gene (6 bases). The CDR3 has 16 amino acids. Germline V gene data show CDR1 as ENHRY and CDR2 as SYGVKD. V lost 0 bases, J lost 5 bases, and 13 bases lay in between. CDR3 coding DNA: TGTGCCATCAGTGAGTCGGGACGGAGGGGAACCGGGGAGCTGTTTTTT. It translates to CAISESGRRGTGELFF.